This T cell receptor (beta chain) was documented in a study of cytomegalovirus exposure and HLA in healthy donors. PCR amplification relied on 60 Vbeta primers (plus 13 Jbeta primers). Sequencing was performed with immunoSEQ multiplex PCR; in TCRdb, only in-frame clones are kept and a portion is missing. Found here are some 88,000 clones, roughly three fifths of them singletons; the top ten hold 6.3%. The sequencing sample was made of PBMCs. This clonotype was sampled from a woman in her twenties or thirties in good health and CMV-seronegative.

CDR3 nucleotides: TGTGCCAGCAGTGACTATGAGCAGTTCTTC. Protein product: CASSDYEQFF. V usage is TRBV25-1 and J usage is TRBJ2-1; D is undetermined. The germline V gene encodes CDR1 MGHDK and CDR2 SYGVNS. The CDR3 has 10 residues. Between the trimmed V and J ends, which lost 3 bases and 8 bases, there was a span of 2 bases.